This T cell receptor (beta chain) was retrieved from a study of T-cell reconstitution after alpha-beta-depleted transplantation in children (dated by TCRdb to 2016 to 2017). For context, the study as a whole: T-cell immune reconstitution after TCRalphabeta/CD19-depleted allogeneic hematopoietic cell transplantation in children was quantitatively tracked in the study by means of TCR repertoire profiling.

CDR1 SQVTM and CDR2 ANQGSEA were looked up in the germline V gene. Here V drops 4 bases and J drops 8 bases, and the junction holds 4 bases not matched to any gene. CDR3 length: 13 amino acids, cysteine to phenylalanine. Left in the record is the CDR3 DNA by itself, 39 bases read in frame from the first base. Library preparation employed PCR. TCRdb shows the sequencer as Illumina HiSeq 2500. Molecular barcoding was employed in the preparation of TCR libraries, with unique molecular identifiers being used to normalize TCRbeta repertoire quantification. The public reads were run again by TCRdb, first through fastp at Q25 and then through MiXCR, and only productive beta chains were kept. One record per CDR3 amino acid sequence lists the most common genes and DNA. The sample records hundreds of thousands of distinct CDR3 sequences, around 15% of which are singletons. The ten largest clonotypes hold approximately 5% of the sample.

In light of the paper, this sample's treatment or condition label describes: allogeneic hematopoietic cell transplantation with graft depleted of TCRalphabeta T cells and CD19 B cells. TCRalphabeta/CD19-depleted allogeneic hematopoietic cell grafts were given to the transplant recipients, all of whom were children. There are many counts of this clonotype. This clone's antigen is unknown. No base quality information exists; no much larger clone differs at one position. Beyond this particular receptor, the publication reports: Hyperexpanded clone frequencies declined over subsequent months; after one year, T-cell counts and TCRbeta diversity were mostly attributed to newly produced T cells. The high TCRbeta diversity at day 60 in some patients was ascribed to recipient T cells and intrathymic progenitors that had survived conditioning. About two months after transplant, the apparently early recovery of alphabetaT-cell counts reportedly depended on just several hundred clones that had expanded rapidly and came from non-depleted graft cells.

The source is a male patient aged 10 to 17 who had a stem cell transplant for acute lymphoblastic leukemia, so the T cells may come from the graft donor. The sequence links TRBV29-1 to TRBJ2-1; 11 bases in the middle match TRBD2. Sequencing was performed on PBMCs, mostly from graft donor cells, taken 360 days after TCRalphabeta/CD19-depleted stem cell transplant. This receptor has the CDR3 CSVGLAGLDEQFF. The base sequence is TGCAGCGTTGGACTAGCGGGACTGGATGAGCAGTTCTTC.